Shown below are 22 T cell receptor beta chains from a single sample sequenced in a study of CD8 T cells in ankylosing spondylitis. In TCRdb, the 5' RACE reads were re-called with MiXCR into one record per CDR3 protein. Of 150,000 to 250,000 distinct CDR3 sequences in the sample, roughly 13% were seen once. Sequencing used blood, either unsorted or a sorted T cell fraction (not recorded which). These TCRs come from a male donor with ankylosing spondylitis or in good health (not recorded which).

The sample holds a few counts of this clonotype. V gene TRBV29-1 combines with J gene TRBJ2-1; 7 bases are a match to TRBD2. Germline assignment: CDR1 SQVTM and CDR2 ANQGSEA. CDR3 length: 15 amino acids. The V gene end was trimmed by 5 bases and the J gene end by 5 bases; junction bases not matched to a gene: 12. The CDR3 bases are TGCAGCGTTCCCGGGAGGCCAAGTAAAAACAATGAGCAGTTCTTC. This sequence encodes CSVPGRPSKNNEQFF.

At least ten counts were recorded for this clonotype. The chain employs TRBV7-9 and TRBJ2-5; D is ambiguous. Between the trimmed V and J ends, which lost 2 bases and 3 bases, there was a span of 13 bases. The CDR3 sequence is 15 residues long. From germline, CDR1 is SEHNR and CDR2 FQNEAQ (reference sequence). The CDR3 DNA follows: TGTGCCAGCAGCTTAACTCAGGACGGAAAAGAGACCCAGTACTTC. Amino acid sequence: CASSLTQDGKETQYF.

The V and J genes are TRBV2 and TRBJ2-7, with D tentatively TRBD1 or TRBD2 (5 bases each). V was cut by 8 bases and J by 2 bases, with 13 bases left in between. Per the germline V gene, CDR1 is SNHLY and CDR2 is FYNNEI. CDR3 length: 13 amino acids. This chain's CDR3 is CASEGEGPYEQYF. The CDR3, as DNA: TGTGCCAGCGAGGGAGAGGGACCCTACGAGCAGTACTTC.

This clonotype was recorded at least ten times. J is TRBJ2-1 and V is TRBV5-5, with TRBD2 matching 7 bases. CDR1 is SGHKS and CDR2 is YYEKEE in the germline V gene (reference sequence). V lost 4 bases to trimming and J lost 2 bases; unmatched junction nucleotides: 9. The CDR3 runs 16 residues. CDR3 sequence reads: CASSEYAGEPYNEQFF. The CDR3 coding sequence is TGTGCCAGCAGCGAGTACGCGGGAGAACCCTACAATGAGCAGTTCTTC.

The chain has TRBV27 and TRBJ2-7; D call uncertain. The CDR3 sequence is 15 residues long. The V gene's germline CDR1 is MNHEY and CDR2 SMNVEV (reference sequence). Trimming removed 6 bases from V and 2 bases from J, with 17 bases in between. The CDR3 nucleotides are TGTGCCAGCAGACCTATCCAGGCCAATCCCTACGAGCAGTACTTC. Its protein is CASRPIQANPYEQYF.

In its sample, this clonotype was seen a few times. This chain connects TRBV14 to TRBJ2-1, with 7 bases identical to TRBD1. V shed 0 bases and J 0 bases; nucleotides not matched to a gene: 11. The CDR3 covers 19 residues. Germline V gene data show CDR1 as SGHDN and CDR2 as FVKESK. The CDR3 DNA sequence: TGTGCCAGCAGCCAAGAAGGCCGGGACAGACTAAGCTCCTACAATGAGCAGTTCTTC. It translates to CASSQEGRDRLSSYNEQFF.

This clonotype was recorded a few times. The V and J genes are TRBV27 and TRBJ2-5; D uncertain. The germline V gene has CDR1 MNHEY and CDR2 SMNVEV (reference sequence). V was cut by 6 bases and J by 3 bases, with 17 bases left in between. The CDR3 is made up of 15 amino acids. The CDR3 DNA is TGTGCCAGCAGCTCAGGTGCTGGGTACGAAGAGACCCAGTACTTC. Its translation: CASSSGAGYEETQYF.

This clonotype was seen a handful of times. The chain combines TRBV3-1 with TRBJ2-2; the match to TRBD2 covers 12 bases. CDR3 length: 18 residues. The germline V gene has CDR1 LGHDT and CDR2 YNNKEL (reference sequence). Germline trimming cut 2 bases from V and 7 bases from J; bases unmatched to any gene: 11. In DNA, the CDR3 is TGTGCCAGCAGCCAATCCCCGACTAGCGGGAGCAGAATCGGGGAGCTGTTTTTT. Its protein product is CASSQSPTSGSRIGELFF.

The rearrangement joins TRBV20-1 to TRBJ2-1, with TRBD2 matching over 13 bases. This CDR3 spans 16 amino acids. Germline values: CDR1 DFQATT, CDR2 SNEGSKA (reference sequence). J was trimmed by 4 bases and V by 1 base; bases with no gene match: 4. In DNA, the CDR3 is TGCAGTGCTAGAGGGACTAGCGGGAGATTTTACAATGAGCAGTTCTTC. This sequence encodes CSARGTSGRFYNEQFF.

Comments on this clonotype: At one end, the junction sequence differs from germline, possibly due to a read error. The chain recombines TRBV12-3 or TRBV12-4 with TRBJ2-7, with D perhaps matching TRBD1 or TRBD2 (5 bases each). The CDR3 consists of 16 residues. CDR3 sequence: CASSWGPRDGSYERYF. DNA of the CDR3: TGTGCCAGCAGCTGGGGCCCCCGGGACGGATCCTACGAGCGGTACTTC.

The chain employs TRBV19 and TRBJ2-1, with D maybe TRBD2 (5 bases). CDR1 LNHDA and CDR2 SQIVND come from the germline V gene (reference sequence). V dropped 3 bases and J dropped 4 bases, with 10 bases sitting between them. The CDR3 spans 14 residues. CDR3 loop: CASSISVPYNEQFF. Written as DNA, the CDR3 is TGTGCCAGTAGTATTAGCGTCCCTTACAATGAGCAGTTCTTC.

The chain has TRBV10-3 and TRBJ1-5; D might be TRBD1 (5 bases). The CDR3 has 14 residues. Germline V gene sequence: CDR1 ENHRY, CDR2 SYGVKD. With 6 bases removed from V and 0 bases from J, the gap between germline ends came to 9 bases. In nucleotides, the CDR3 is TGTGCCATCAGCGGGACGGATAGCAATCAGCCCCAGCATTTT. Protein: CAISGTDSNQPQHF.

This clonotype has just a few counts. The chain employs TRBV7-9 and TRBJ2-7; D possibly corresponds to TRBD2 (5 bases). The CDR3 sequence is 16 residues long. The V and J ends lost 5 bases and 4 bases respectively, with 21 bases between them. The V gene's germline CDR1 is SEHNR and CDR2 FQNEAQ (reference sequence). The DNA for the CDR3 is TGTGCCAGCAGCGCGTTCGGGGTAGCCCTTGTATACGAGCAGTACTTC. It is translated as CASSAFGVALVYEQYF.

This clonotype has more than one count but fewer than ten. Here the CDR3 DNA reads TGTGCCAGCAGTGACCTGGCTAGCGGGGGGTACAATGAGCAGTTCTTC. This codes for CASSDLASGGYNEQFF. The chain couples TRBV6-1 to TRBJ2-1, with TRBD2 matching over 11 bases. The germline gives CDR1 MNHNS, CDR2 SASEGT. This CDR3 spans 16 amino acids. V trimming: 3 bases; J trimming: 4 bases; junction bases outside the gene matches: 5.

This clonotype was recorded at least ten times. The chain is built from TRBV12-3 or TRBV12-4 and TRBJ2-1; no definite D call. The CDR3 is 11 amino acids. Between the trimmed V and J ends, which lost 6 bases and 10 bases, there was a span of 10 bases. CDR3 bases: TGTGCCAGCAGCATGATAGGGGAGCAGTTCTTC. It yields the protein CASSMIGEQFF.

A few counts support this clonotype. This chain links TRBV2 with TRBJ2-7; D call uncertain. Germline V gene lookup returns CDR1 SNHLY and CDR2 FYNNEI. Trimming shortened V by 10 bases and J by 0 bases, and 7 bases separated the two germline ends. The CDR3 has 11 amino acids. The CDR3 region is CATLTSYEQYF. CDR3 in DNA: TGTGCCACACTGACCTCCTACGAGCAGTACTTC. Full variable domain (outside the CDR3, taken from reference TRBV2 and TRBJ2-7): EPEVTQTPSHQVTQMGQEVILRCVPISNHLYFYWYRQILGQKVEFLVSFYNNEISEKSEIFDDQFSVERPDGSNFTLKIRSTKLEDSAMYFCATLTSYEQYFGPGTRLTVT.

This clonotype was detected many times. The CDR3 here is CSVEWADTQYF. The CDR3 DNA reads as TGCAGCGTTGAATGGGCAGATACGCAGTATTTT. V and J are TRBV29-1 and TRBJ2-3; no clear D. The CDR3 runs to 11 residues. Trimming removed 2 bases at V and 4 bases at J, with 4 bases between. Germline assignment: CDR1 SQVTM and CDR2 ANQGSEA.

This clonotype came up many times. V and J are TRBV7-8 and TRBJ1-1; TRBD1 might be the D (6 bases). With 0 bases removed from V and 4 bases from J, the gap between germline ends came to 12 bases. The CDR3 has 15 residues. The germline gives CDR1 SGHVS, CDR2 FQNEAQ. CDR3 in DNA: TGTGCCAGCAGCTTAGCCCAGGGGATGGGCACTGAAGCTTTCTTT. Amino acids: CASSLAQGMGTEAFF.

The genes are TRBV4-1 and TRBJ1-2, with TRBD1 matching over 9 bases. The CDR3 consists of 16 residues. Germline lookup yields CDR1 MGHRA and CDR2 YSYEKL. With V trimmed by 0 bases and J by 8 bases, 10 bases remained unmatched. CDR3 nucleotide sequence: TGCGCCAGCAGCCAAGAATATGAGGGACAGGGCGACGGCTACACCTTC. This gives the protein CASSQEYEGQGDGYTF.

This clonotype is termed medium-sized. CDR3 residues: CASSGPGQGVIEQYF. The CDR3 DNA follows: TGTGCCAGCAGCGGCCCGGGACAGGGAGTGATCGAGCAGTACTTC. This rearrangement joins TRBV12-3 or TRBV12-4 to TRBJ2-7, with 9 bases aligning to TRBD1. CDR3 length: 15 residues. Trimming at V came to 6 bases and at J to 6 bases, leaving 12 bases not matched to a gene.

This clonotype has ten or more counts. The chain joins TRBV7-9 to TRBJ1-2; D gene unclear. CDR3 length: 12 amino acids. Between the trimmed V and J ends, which lost 5 bases and 7 bases, there was a span of 11 bases. Germline CDR1 and CDR2: SEHNR and FQNEAQ (reference sequence). The CDR3 nucleotides are TGTGCCAGCAGCCCATATACGTCTGGCTACACCTTC. Its translation is CASSPYTSGYTF.

This chain joins TRBV27 and TRBJ2-3; D is unresolved. The V and J ends lost 5 bases and 5 bases respectively, with 8 bases between them. This CDR3 comprises 12 residues. Germline V gene sequence: CDR1 MNHEY, CDR2 SMNVEV (reference sequence). The CDR3: CASSGLGDTQYF. CDR3 nucleotides: TGTGCCAGCAGTGGGCTAGGAGATACGCAGTATTTT.